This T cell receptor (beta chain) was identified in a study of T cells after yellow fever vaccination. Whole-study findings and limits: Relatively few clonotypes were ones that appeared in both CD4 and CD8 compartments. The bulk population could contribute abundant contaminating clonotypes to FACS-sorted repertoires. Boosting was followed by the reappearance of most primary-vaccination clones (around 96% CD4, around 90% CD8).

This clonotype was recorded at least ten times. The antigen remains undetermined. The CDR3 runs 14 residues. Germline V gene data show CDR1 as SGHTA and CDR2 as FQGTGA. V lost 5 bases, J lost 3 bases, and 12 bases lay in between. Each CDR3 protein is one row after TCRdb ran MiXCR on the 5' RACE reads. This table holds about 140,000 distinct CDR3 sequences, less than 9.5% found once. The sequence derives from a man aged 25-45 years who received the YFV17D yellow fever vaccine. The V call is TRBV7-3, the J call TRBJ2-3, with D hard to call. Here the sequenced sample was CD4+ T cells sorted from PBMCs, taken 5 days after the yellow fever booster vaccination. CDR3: CASSLSHGTDTQYF. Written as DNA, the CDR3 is TGTGCCAGCAGCCTCAGCCATGGTACAGATACGCAGTATTTT.